This paragraph reports one T cell receptor (beta chain). Its target is unknown. This entry belongs to a study of T cells after yellow fever vaccination. Between the trimmed V and J ends, which lost 6 bases and 3 bases, there was a span of 8 bases. Germline V gene data show CDR1 as MGHDK and CDR2 as SYGVNS. The CDR3 runs 12 residues. Study findings and constraints: Detected again after the booster were most primary-vaccination clones, at about 96% CD4 and 80% to 90% CD8.

TCRdb reprocessed the 5' RACE reads with MiXCR, giving one entry per CDR3 protein. The table lists approximately 510,000 distinct CDR3 sequences, 21% of them singletons. The specimen was PBMCs, collected approximately 22 days after the first yellow fever vaccination. The TCR sequence derives from a man younger than 30 who received the YFV17D yellow fever vaccine. The chain couples TRBV25-1 to TRBJ1-2; the D gene is possibly TRBD1 (6 bases). As DNA, the CDR3 is TGTGCCAGCAGGTACAGGGACTATGGCTACACCTTC. Amino acids: CASRYRDYGYTF.